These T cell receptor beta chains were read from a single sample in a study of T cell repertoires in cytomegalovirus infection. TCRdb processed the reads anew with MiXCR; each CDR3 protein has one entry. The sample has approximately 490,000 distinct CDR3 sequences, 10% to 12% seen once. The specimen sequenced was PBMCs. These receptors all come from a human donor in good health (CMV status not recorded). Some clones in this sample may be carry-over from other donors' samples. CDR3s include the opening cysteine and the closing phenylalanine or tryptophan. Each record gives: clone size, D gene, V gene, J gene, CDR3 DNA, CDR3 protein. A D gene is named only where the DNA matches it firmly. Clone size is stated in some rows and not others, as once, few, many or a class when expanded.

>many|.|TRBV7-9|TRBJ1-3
TGTGCCAGCAGCTTAGGGGACACCATATATTTT
CASSLGDTIYF
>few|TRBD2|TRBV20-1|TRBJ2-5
TGCAGTGCTAGATTCCCGGGAGGGGTGGGTCCGGGAGAGACCCAGTACTTC
CSARFPGGVGPGETQYF
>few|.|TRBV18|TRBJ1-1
TGTGCCAGCTCACCACCTATGGGTGGGGGAATGGAAGCTTTCTTT
CASSPPMGGGMEAFF
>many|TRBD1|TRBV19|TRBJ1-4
TGTGCCAGTAGCGACGGGACAGCAACTAATGAAAAACTGTTTTTT
CASSDGTATNEKLFF
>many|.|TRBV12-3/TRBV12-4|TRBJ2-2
TGTGCCAGCAATATAATCGGGACGGTGAACACCGGGGAGCTGTTTTTT
CASNIIGTVNTGELFF
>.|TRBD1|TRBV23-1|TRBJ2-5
TGCGCCAGCAGTCAATCGCGGCGCAGGGGGCGCTTGGAGACCCAGTACTTC
CASSQSRRRGRLETQYF
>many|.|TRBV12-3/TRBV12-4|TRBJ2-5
TGTGCCAGCAGCTGGGGCCAAGAGACCCAGTACTTC
CASSWGQETQYF
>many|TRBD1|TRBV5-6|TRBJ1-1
TGTGCCAGCAGCCCGATAAAGGGACAGGGAATGAACACTGAAGCTTTCTTT
CASSPIKGQGMNTEAFF
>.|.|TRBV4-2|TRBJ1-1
TGTGCCAGCAGCCAGGTGGACCGTTACTATGAAGCTTTCTTT
CASSQVDRYYEAFF
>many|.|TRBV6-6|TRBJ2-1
TGTGCCAGCACCACGGAGTGGGGGAATGAGCAGTTCTTC
CASTTEWGNEQFF
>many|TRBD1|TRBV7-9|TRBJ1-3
TGTGCCAGCAGCTTAGCGCGGACAGGTGGAAACACCATATATTTT
CASSLARTGGNTIYF
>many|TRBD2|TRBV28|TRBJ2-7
TGTGCCAGCAGACGTAGCGGGAGGGCCTACGAGCAGTACTTC
CASRRSGRAYEQYF
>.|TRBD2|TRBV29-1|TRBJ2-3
TGCAGCGGGAGGACCCGACTAGCGGGAGGCCCAGGGTATTTT
CSGRTRLAGGPGYF
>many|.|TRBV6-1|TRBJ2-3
TGTGCCAGCATCCCCCTTTTGGAGGGGGCGTCATCAGATACGCAGTATTTT
CASIPLLEGASSDTQYF
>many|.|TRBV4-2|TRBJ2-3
TGTGCCAGCAGCCAAGCCGGAGCCTACACAGATACGCAGTATTTT
CASSQAGAYTDTQYF
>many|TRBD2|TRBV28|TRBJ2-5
TGTGCCAGCAGATCATATAGCGGGCGTCGGGTAGAGACCCAGTACTTC
CASRSYSGRRVETQYF
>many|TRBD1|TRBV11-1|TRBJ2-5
TGTGCCAGCAGTCTTATGGGACAGGCTGGAGAGACCCAGTACTTC
CASSLMGQAGETQYF
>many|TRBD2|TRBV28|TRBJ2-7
TGTGCCAGCAGTTCACTTCCGGGCCTGGGAGGGACCTACGAGCAGTACTTC
CASSSLPGLGGTYEQYF
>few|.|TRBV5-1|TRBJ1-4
TGCGCCAGCAGCTTGGAGACGGGAGGAGTTCATGAAAAACTGTTTTTT
CASSLETGGVHEKLFF
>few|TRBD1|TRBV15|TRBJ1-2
TGTGCCACCAGCAGAGAAGGGACAGGGGGTTATGGCTACACCTTC
CATSREGTGGYGYTF
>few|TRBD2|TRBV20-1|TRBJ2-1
TGCAGTGCTAGAGATGGGGTCGCTAGCGGGAGCTCCTACAATGAGCAGTTCTTC
CSARDGVASGSSYNEQFF
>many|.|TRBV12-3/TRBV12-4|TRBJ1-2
TGTGCCAGCCTCGGGTCCTTCTTCTATGGCTACACCTTC
CASLGSFFYGYTF
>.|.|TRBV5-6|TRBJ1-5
TGTGCCAGCAGCTTTCGTCAGGAGCTTGGGCCCCAGCATTTT
CASSFRQELGPQHF
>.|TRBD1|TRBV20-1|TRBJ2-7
TGCAGTGCTAGACCCTCCGGGACAGGGGATTACGAGCAGTACTTC
CSARPSGTGDYEQYF
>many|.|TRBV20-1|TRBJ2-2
TGCAGTGCTAGTAAGGACAGTTACACCGGGGAGCTGTTTTTT
CSASKDSYTGELFF
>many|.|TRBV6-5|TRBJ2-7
TGTGCCAGCAGTTACAAAGGGGAAGGTTCGAGGGAGCAGTACTTC
CASSYKGEGSREQYF
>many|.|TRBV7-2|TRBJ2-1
TGTGCCAGCAGCCCAGCCGAGAATGAGCAGTTCTTC
CASSPAENEQFF
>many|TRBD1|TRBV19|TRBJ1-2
TGTGCCAGTAATTCGGGACAGCGTTATGGCTACACCTTC
CASNSGQRYGYTF
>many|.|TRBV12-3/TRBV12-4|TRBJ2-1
TGTGCCAGCAACCCTGGACGTACGAATGAGCAGTTCTTC
CASNPGRTNEQFF
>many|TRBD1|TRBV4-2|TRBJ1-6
TGTGCCAGCACCCGACAGGGGGCAATCAATTCACCCCTCCACTTT
CASTRQGAINSPLHF
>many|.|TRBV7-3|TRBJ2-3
TGTGCCAGCAGCGACCGAGAGCGGTCTAGCACAGATACGCAGTATTTT
CASSDRERSSTDTQYF
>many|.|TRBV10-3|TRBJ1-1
TGTGCCATCAGTGACAGGAAAGGACACACTGAAGCTTTCTTT
CAISDRKGHTEAFF
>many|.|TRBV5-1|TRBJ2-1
TGCGCCAGCAGCTTGGGGCCGAGAAACAATGAGCAGTTCTTC
CASSLGPRNNEQFF
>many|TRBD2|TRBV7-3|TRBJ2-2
TGTGCCAGCAGCTCTAGCGGGTCCGGGGAGCTGTTTTTT
CASSSSGSGELFF
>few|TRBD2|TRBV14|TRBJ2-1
TGTGCCAGCAGATCCACTAGCGGGAGAGGTAATGAGCAGTTCTTC
CASRSTSGRGNEQFF
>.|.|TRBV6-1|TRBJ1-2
TGTGCCAGCAGTGCAATCAGATCTAACTATGGCTACACCTTC
CASSAIRSNYGYTF
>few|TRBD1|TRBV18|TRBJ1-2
TGTGCCAGCTCATCGGGACAGGGGGCGCTTGGCTACACCTTC
CASSSGQGALGYTF
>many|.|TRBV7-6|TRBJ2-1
TGTGCCAGCAGCTTAGCTCGGAGTGAGCAGTTCTTC
CASSLARSEQFF
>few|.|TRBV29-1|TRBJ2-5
TGCAGCGTTGAAGGCGAAGGGACCCAGTACTTC
CSVEGEGTQYF
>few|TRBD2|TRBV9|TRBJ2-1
TGTGCCAGCAGCACTGGGGGAGGGACTAGCGGGTACAATGAGCAGTTCTTC
CASSTGGGTSGYNEQFF
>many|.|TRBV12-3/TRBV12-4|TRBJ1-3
TGTGCCAGCAGCCGACCCATCAGCTCTGGAAACACCATATATTTT
CASSRPISSGNTIYF
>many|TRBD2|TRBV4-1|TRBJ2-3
TGCGCCACCTCGGGGGGAGCGGGCACAGATACGCAGTATTTT
CATSGGAGTDTQYF
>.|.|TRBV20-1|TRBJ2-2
TGCAGTGCTAGAAGTCCCTCCACCGGGGAGCTGTTTTTT
CSARSPSTGELFF
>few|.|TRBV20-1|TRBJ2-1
TGCAGTGCTAGAGATCCGGGCAGGGACAATGAGCAGTTCTTC
CSARDPGRDNEQFF
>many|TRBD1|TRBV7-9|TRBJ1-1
TGTGCCAGCAGCTTAGATCAACAGGGGAAAGCTTTCTTT
CASSLDQQGKAFF
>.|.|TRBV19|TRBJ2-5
TGTGCCATCTCAACACGGGGCACTAGGCGGGAGACCCAGTACTTC
CAISTRGTRRETQYF
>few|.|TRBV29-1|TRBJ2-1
TGCAGCGGGGCCGGGACAATGACAGTGTCCTACAATGAGCAGTTCTTC
CSGAGTMTVSYNEQFF
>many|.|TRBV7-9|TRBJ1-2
TGTGCCAGCAGCTTAATGACGGGATCTGGGGGCTACACCTTC
CASSLMTGSGGYTF
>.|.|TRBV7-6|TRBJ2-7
TGTGCCAGCAGCGAGGGGACAATATCCTACGAGCAGTACTTC
CASSEGTISYEQYF
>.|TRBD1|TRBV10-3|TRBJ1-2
TGTGCCATCAGGTCCTCCGGGACAGCTAACTATGGCTACACCTTC
CAIRSSGTANYGYTF
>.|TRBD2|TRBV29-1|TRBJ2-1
TGCAGCGTTGAAGCTCTCGGGAGGAAGCAGTTCTTC
CSVEALGRKQFF
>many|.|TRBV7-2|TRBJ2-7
TGTGCCAGCAGCTTAGGTACCGGGCAGTACTTC
CASSLGTGQYF
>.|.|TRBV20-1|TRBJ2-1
TGCAGTGCTGGAGGGTGGGGGGGCATTTTGGGGAATGAGCAGTTCTTC
CSAGGWGGILGNEQFF
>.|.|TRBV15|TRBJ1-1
TGTGCCACCAGCAGAGGAGGGGTTGAAGCTTTCTTT
CATSRGGVEAFF